This passage covers 27 T cell receptor beta chains from one sample sequenced in a study of blood T cell repertoires in COVID-19. The repertoire was sequenced with immunoSEQ multiplex PCR; TCRdb's copy has only in-frame clones and lacks some. The profile shows some 120,000 clones, about 83% of them singletons. The sample comprised peripheral blood. These receptors originate from a man older than 75 with active or convalescent COVID-19.

Only one count was recorded for this clone. The V call is TRBV10-3, the J call TRBJ2-2, with D possibly TRBD2 on 5 matching bases. V dropped 8 bases and J dropped 0 bases, with 10 bases sitting between them. The germline gives CDR1 ENHRY, CDR2 SYGVKD. The CDR3 is 14 residues long. The CDR3 nucleotides are TGTGCCATCCGTAGCGAAACGAACACCGGGGAGCTGTTTTTT. Translated, it gives CAIRSETNTGELFF.

A note on this clone: Within the sample, other DNA sequences also encode this same CDR3. J is TRBJ1-2 and V is TRBV18; D remains ambiguous. The CDR3 has 13 amino acids. CDR1 KGHSH and CDR2 LQKENI come from the germline V gene. The V gene lost 3 bases and the J gene lost 6 bases, with 11 bases spanning the gap. This CDR3 is CASSPQGSHGYTF. Written as DNA, the CDR3 is TGTGCCAGCTCACCTCAAGGGAGCCATGGCTACACCTTC.

CDR3 sequence: CAISDSTDTQYF. The CDR3, as DNA: TGTGCCATCAGTGACTCCACAGATACGCAGTATTTT. This chain joins TRBV10-3 and TRBJ2-3; D gene uncertain. Germline V gene data show CDR1 as ENHRY and CDR2 as SYGVKD. This CDR3 comprises 12 residues. Trimming stripped 3 bases from V and 2 bases from J, with 3 bases between.

The chain uses TRBV7-9 and TRBJ1-3; D gene unclear. The CDR3 length is 14 residues. Germline CDR1 SEHNR, CDR2 FQNEAQ (reference sequence). Trimming took off 1 base at V and 1 base at J, with 5 bases between the two ends. The CDR3: CASSLGTSGNTIYF. In DNA form, the CDR3 reads TGTGCCAGCAGCTTAGGGACTTCTGGAAACACCATATATTTT.

This clone came up a few times. The chain joins TRBV27 to TRBJ1-1, with 8 nucleotides matching TRBD1. Unmatched junction bases numbered 6, after V lost 2 bases and J lost 4 bases. Germline-derived CDR1 and CDR2 are MNHEY and SMNVEV (reference sequence). The CDR3 length is 15 residues. The CDR3 region is CASSLRQGASTEAFF. The CDR3 DNA is TGTGCCAGCAGTTTACGGCAGGGGGCGAGCACTGAAGCTTTCTTT.

This rearrangement joins TRBV27 to TRBJ2-5, with D possibly being TRBD2 (6 bases). V was pared by 6 bases and J by 5 bases, with 19 bases between. The CDR3 is made up of 15 amino acids. Per the germline V gene, CDR1 is MNHEY and CDR2 is SMNVEV (reference sequence). The CDR3 loop reads CASRPTLASSETQYF. The CDR3 bases are TGTGCCAGCAGACCCACTCTAGCGTCGTCGGAGACCCAGTACTTC.

The chain is built from TRBV6-2 or TRBV6-3 and TRBJ2-3; TRBD2 aligns across 7 bases. There are 16 residues in the CDR3. V lost 1 base to trimming and J lost 0 bases; unmatched junction nucleotides: 4. Germline CDR1 and CDR2: MNHEY and SVGEGT. The DNA of the CDR3 is TGTGCCAGCAGTTACTTTCTGCGGGGGAGCACAGATACGCAGTATTTT. It codes for CASSYFLRGSTDTQYF.

This rearrangement joins TRBV7-2 to TRBJ1-1; perhaps TRBD1 as D (6 bases). The CDR3 sequence is 14 residues long. CDR1 and CDR2 from the germline V gene are SGHTA and FQGNSA. V was clipped by 3 bases and J by 1 base, with 9 bases between them. The CDR3 protein is CASSFDRKNTEAFF. DNA for the CDR3: TGTGCCAGCAGCTTCGACAGGAAGAACACTGAAGCTTTCTTT.

The sample holds one count of this clone. The chain carries TRBV27 and TRBJ1-4; D is perhaps TRBD1 (5 bases). Germline V lookup: CDR1 MNHEY, CDR2 SMNVEV (reference sequence). V lost 3 bases and J lost 10, with 12 bases in between. The CDR3 is made up of 13 amino acids. Here the CDR3 reads CASSLGPGGKLFF. The CDR3 nucleotides read TGTGCCAGCAGTTTGGGTCCCGGGGGAAAACTGTTTTTT.

This clone was counted once. The chain joins TRBV28 to TRBJ1-2, with a tentative D call TRBD1 (6 bases). From germline, CDR1 is MDHEN and CDR2 SYDVKM. Trimming pared 6 bases from V and 4 bases from J, leaving 12 bases between. The CDR3 has 13 amino acids. This CDR3 is CASRNRAPYGYTF. The DNA of the CDR3 is TGTGCCAGCAGGAACAGGGCCCCCTATGGCTACACCTTC.

The chain uses TRBV6-2 or TRBV6-3 and TRBJ2-1; 9 bases line up with TRBD2. The CDR3 has 17 residues. Trimming removed 0 bases from V and 4 bases from J; junction bases left unmatched: 7. CDR1 is MNHEY and CDR2 is SVGEGT in the germline V gene. CDR3 sequence reads: CASSYSPPSGVYNEQFF. DNA of the CDR3: TGTGCCAGCAGTTACTCCCCGCCTAGCGGGGTATACAATGAGCAGTTCTTC.

This clone came up a few times. This chain connects TRBV3-1 (or the pseudogene TRBV3-2) to TRBJ2-1; D gene unclear. Trimming removed 3 bases at V and 8 bases at J, with 8 bases between. From germline, CDR1 is LGHDT and CDR2 YNNKEL (reference sequence). The CDR3 covers 12 residues. CDR3 nucleotides: TGTGCCAGCAGCCACCTCGGTGATGAGCAGTTCTTC. Translated, it gives CASSHLGDEQFF.

This chain joins TRBV9 and TRBJ2-2; TRBD2 agrees at 7 bases. The CDR3 has 16 residues. The germline CDR1 and CDR2 sequences are SGDLS and YYNGEE. The trim removed 4 bases at V and 2 bases at J, leaving 8 bases unmatched. This chain's CDR3 is CASSPRGDGNTGELFF. In nucleotides, the CDR3 is TGTGCCAGCAGCCCCCGGGGGGACGGAAACACCGGGGAGCTGTTTTTT.

This chain connects TRBV7-9 to TRBJ2-5; 8 bases are shared with TRBD2. Losses at the gene ends were 3 bases for V and 7 bases for J; bases not matched to a gene: 4. This CDR3 contains 13 residues. CDR1 and CDR2 (germline): SEHNR, FQNEAQ (reference sequence). Written as DNA, the CDR3 is TGTGCCAGCAGCTTCGGTAGCGGGGTGACCCAGTACTTC. Translated, it gives CASSFGSGVTQYF.

The chain is built from TRBV5-1 and TRBJ2-5, with D possibly being TRBD2 (5 bases). CDR1 is SGHRS, CDR2 YFSETQ, per germline. Deletions cut 0 bases from V and 2 bases from J, with 8 bases between. This CDR3 is 14 amino acids long. The CDR3 DNA sequence: TGCGCCAGCAGCTTGGGAAAGCGGCAAGAGACCCAGTACTTC. Encoded protein: CASSLGKRQETQYF.

This clone was seen a handful of times. The chain couples TRBV6-2 or TRBV6-3 to TRBJ2-4; possibly TRBD2 for D (6 bases). The CDR3 is made up of 12 amino acids. V was trimmed by 2 bases and J by 11 bases, leaving 10 bases between them. Germline CDR1 MNHEY, CDR2 SVGEGT. Here the CDR3 reads CASSYGGSLQYF. The CDR3 DNA reads TGTGCCAGCAGTTACGGGGGGTCTCTTCAGTACTTC.

The V gene is TRBV6-5, the J gene TRBJ1-5; D perhaps matches TRBD1 (6 bases). CDR1 and CDR2 from the germline V gene are MNHEY and SVGAGI. V was clipped by 4 bases and J by 1 base, with 11 bases between them. There are 15 residues in the CDR3. The CDR3 region has the DNA TGTGCCAGCAGTTGGGGGCGGGAGAGCAATCAGCCCCAGCATTTT. Protein sequence: CASSWGRESNQPQHF.

This sequence joins TRBV5-5 and TRBJ2-5, with TRBD1 matching over 7 bases. CDR1 and CDR2 (germline): SGHKS, YYEKEE (reference sequence). The CDR3 is made up of 16 amino acids. The V gene end was trimmed by 4 bases and the J gene end by 0 bases; junction bases not matched to a gene: 9. The CDR3 spells CASSRQGQLYQETQYF. The DNA of the CDR3 is TGTGCCAGCAGCCGCCAGGGACAGTTGTACCAAGAGACCCAGTACTTC.

The chain combines TRBV7-9 with TRBJ1-6, with a possible D match to TRBD1 (5 bases). The V gene lost 10 bases and the J gene lost 7 bases, with 17 bases spanning the gap. The germline CDR1 and CDR2 sequences are SEHNR and FQNEAQ (reference sequence). The CDR3 length is 14 residues. CDR3 sequence reads: CAIPQGMGNSPLHF. The DNA of the CDR3 is TGTGCCATTCCCCAGGGAATGGGAAATTCACCCCTCCACTTT.

The gene calls are TRBV18 and TRBJ1-1; D unresolved. The length of the CDR3 is 14 residues. Germline CDR1 and CDR2: KGHSH and LQKENI. V was clipped by 6 bases and J by 4 bases, with 15 bases between them. DNA of the CDR3: TGTGCCAGCTCCCAGGCGTCCCGGGGCACTGAAGCTTTCTTT. Protein product: CASSQASRGTEAFF.

This sequence joins TRBV27 and TRBJ2-3, with 10 positions matching TRBD2. The V gene's germline CDR1 is MNHEY and CDR2 SMNVEV (reference sequence). The trim removed 2 bases at V and 3 bases at J, leaving 8 bases unmatched. The CDR3 contains 17 residues. The CDR3 nucleotides are TGTGCCAGCAGTTTAGGGGTAGCGGGGGGTACAACAGATACGCAGTATTTT. Protein: CASSLGVAGGTTDTQYF.

The table lists this clone with a few counts. The chain combines TRBV28 with TRBJ1-2; a possible D gene is TRBD1 (5 bases). CDR3 length equals 16 residues. CDR1 is MDHEN and CDR2 is SYDVKM in the germline V gene. The V end was cut by 5 bases, the J end by 0 bases, with 16 bases between. The CDR3 DNA reads as TGTGCCAGCAGTGGGGGAGGGGCCTCAACTAACTATGGCTACACCTTC. Protein sequence: CASSGGGASTNYGYTF.

V gene TRBV5-4 combines with J gene TRBJ2-3; D gene uncertain. This CDR3 is built from 14 residues. V was pared by 0 bases and J by 1 base, with 6 bases between. Germline V CDR1 and CDR2: SGHNT, YYREEE (reference sequence). The DNA for the CDR3 is TGTGCCAGCAGCTTGGCTGAGGGCACAGATACGCAGTATTTT. Residues: CASSLAEGTDTQYF.

The chain's CDR3 is CASSRDRAGTGELFF. The CDR3 DNA follows: TGTGCCAGCAGCCGAGACAGGGCAGGGACCGGGGAGCTGTTTTTT. The chain employs TRBV6-4 and TRBJ2-2, with 7 positions matching TRBD1. Unmatched junction bases numbered 9, after V lost 6 bases and J lost 5 bases. CDR1 is MRHNA, CDR2 SNTAGT, per germline. The CDR3 is 15 amino acids.

The V call is TRBV10-3, the J call TRBJ2-4; a weak D match, TRBD1 (5 bases). The V gene lost 10 bases and the J gene lost 6 bases, with 10 bases spanning the gap. Germline V gene lookup returns CDR1 ENHRY and CDR2 SYGVKD. This CDR3 is built from 11 residues. Here the CDR3 DNA reads TGTGCCACCCACGACAGAAACATTCAGTACTTC. This codes for CATHDRNIQYF.

This chain joins TRBV7-2 and TRBJ2-3; 8 bases align to TRBD2. Germline V gene data show CDR1 as SGHTA and CDR2 as FQGNSA. The CDR3 contains 17 residues. J gave up 3 bases and V 0 bases, and 8 bases lay outside the gene matches. CDR3 residues: CASSLAGRGGLTDTQYF. The DNA for the CDR3 is TGTGCCAGCAGCTTAGCGGGCCGGGGGGGCCTTACAGATACGCAGTATTTT.

This clone was seen a single time. The CDR3 here is CASTRPGGLYEQYF. DNA of the CDR3: TGCGCCAGCACCCGGCCGGGGGGCTTGTACGAGCAGTACTTC. The chain recombines TRBV23-1 with TRBJ2-7; TRBD2 might be the D (7 bases). TRBV23-1 carries the ORF label, with uncertain function. This CDR3 has 14 amino acids. The V and J ends lost 7 bases and 4 bases respectively, with 17 bases between them.